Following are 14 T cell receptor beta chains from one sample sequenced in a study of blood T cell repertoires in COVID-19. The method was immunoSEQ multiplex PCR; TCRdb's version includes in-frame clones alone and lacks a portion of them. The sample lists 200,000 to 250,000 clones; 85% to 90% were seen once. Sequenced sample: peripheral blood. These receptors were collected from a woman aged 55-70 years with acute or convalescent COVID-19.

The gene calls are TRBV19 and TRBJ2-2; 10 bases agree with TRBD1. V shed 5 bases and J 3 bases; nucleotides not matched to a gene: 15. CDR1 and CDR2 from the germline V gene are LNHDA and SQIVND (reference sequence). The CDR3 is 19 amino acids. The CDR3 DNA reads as TGTGCCAGTAGTCCTCTAGGCATCGGGACAGGGGCGGACACCGGGGAGCTGTTTTTT. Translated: CASSPLGIGTGADTGELFF.

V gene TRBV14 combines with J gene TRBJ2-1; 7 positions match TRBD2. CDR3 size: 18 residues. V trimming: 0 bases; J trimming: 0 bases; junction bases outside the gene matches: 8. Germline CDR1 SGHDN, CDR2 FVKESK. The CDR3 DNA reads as TGTGCCAGCAGCCAAGACTTTGGTCCGGGGGGCTCCTACAATGAGCAGTTCTTC. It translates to CASSQDFGPGGSYNEQFF.

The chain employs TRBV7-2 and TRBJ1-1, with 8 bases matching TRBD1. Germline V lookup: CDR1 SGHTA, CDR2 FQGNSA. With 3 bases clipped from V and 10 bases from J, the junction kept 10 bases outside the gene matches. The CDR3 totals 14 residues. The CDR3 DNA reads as TGTGCCAGCAGCTTCGACAGGGGCGGGTCAACAGCTTTCTTT. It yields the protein CASSFDRGGSTAFF.

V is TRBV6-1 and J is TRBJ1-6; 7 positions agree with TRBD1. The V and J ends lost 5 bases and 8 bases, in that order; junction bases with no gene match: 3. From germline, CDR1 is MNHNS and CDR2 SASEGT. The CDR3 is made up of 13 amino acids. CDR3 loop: CASSRDSYSPLHF. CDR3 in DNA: TGTGCCAGCAGTCGGGACAGCTATTCACCCCTCCACTTT.

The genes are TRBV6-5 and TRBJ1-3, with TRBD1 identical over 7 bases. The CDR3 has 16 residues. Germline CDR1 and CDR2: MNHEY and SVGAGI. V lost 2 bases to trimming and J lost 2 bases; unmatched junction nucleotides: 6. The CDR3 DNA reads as TGTGCCAGCAGTTACACATACAGGGGCACTGGAAACACCATATATTTT. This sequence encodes CASSYTYRGTGNTIYF.

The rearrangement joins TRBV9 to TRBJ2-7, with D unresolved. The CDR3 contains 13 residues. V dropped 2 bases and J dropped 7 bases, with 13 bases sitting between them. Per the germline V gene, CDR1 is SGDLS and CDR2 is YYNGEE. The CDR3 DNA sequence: TGTGCCAGCAGCGTCAGACTGGGTAAGGAGCAGTACTTC. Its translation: CASSVRLGKEQYF.

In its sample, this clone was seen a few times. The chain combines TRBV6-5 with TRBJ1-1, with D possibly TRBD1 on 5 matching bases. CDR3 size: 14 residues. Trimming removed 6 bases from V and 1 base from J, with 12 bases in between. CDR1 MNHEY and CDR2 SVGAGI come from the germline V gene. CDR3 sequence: CASRAGLWNTEAFF. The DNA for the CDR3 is TGTGCCAGCAGAGCGGGACTTTGGAACACTGAAGCTTTCTTT.

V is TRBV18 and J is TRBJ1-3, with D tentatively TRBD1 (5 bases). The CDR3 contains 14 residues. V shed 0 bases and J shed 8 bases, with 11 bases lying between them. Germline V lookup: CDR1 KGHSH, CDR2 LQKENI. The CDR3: CASSPPGGTYTIYF. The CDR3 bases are TGTGCCAGCTCACCACCGGGGGGAACGTACACCATATATTTT.

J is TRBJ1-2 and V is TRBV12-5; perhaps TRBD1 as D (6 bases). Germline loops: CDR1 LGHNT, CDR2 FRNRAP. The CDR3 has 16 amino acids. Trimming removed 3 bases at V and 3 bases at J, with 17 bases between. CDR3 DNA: TGTGCTAGTGGTTTCGGTTGGGACACCGAGCACTATGGCTACACCTTC. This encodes CASGFGWDTEHYGYTF.

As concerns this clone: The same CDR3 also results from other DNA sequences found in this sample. The CDR3 nucleotides are TGTGCCAGCAGACCCGGACTAGCGGGAGGTGATACGCAGTATTTT. Encoded protein: CASRPGLAGGDTQYF. This sequence joins TRBV6-6 and TRBJ2-3, with 14 bases matching TRBD2. The J segment lost 6 bases and the V segment lost 6 bases, leaving 5 bases of the junction unmatched. The CDR3 covers 15 residues. The germline V gene has CDR1 MNHNY and CDR2 SVGAGI (reference sequence).

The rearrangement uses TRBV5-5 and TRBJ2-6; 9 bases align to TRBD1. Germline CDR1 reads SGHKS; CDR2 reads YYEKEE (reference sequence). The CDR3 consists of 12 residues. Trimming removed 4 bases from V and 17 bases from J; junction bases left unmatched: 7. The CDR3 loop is CASSLPGQGVTF. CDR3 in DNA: TGTGCCAGCAGCCTGCCGGGACAGGGAGTGACTTTC.

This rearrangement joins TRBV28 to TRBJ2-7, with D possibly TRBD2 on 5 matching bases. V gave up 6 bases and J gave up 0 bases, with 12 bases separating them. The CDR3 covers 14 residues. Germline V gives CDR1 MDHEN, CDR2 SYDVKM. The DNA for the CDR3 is TGTGCCAGCAGGCAACACGGAGGCTCCTACGAGCAGTACTTC. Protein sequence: CASRQHGGSYEQYF.

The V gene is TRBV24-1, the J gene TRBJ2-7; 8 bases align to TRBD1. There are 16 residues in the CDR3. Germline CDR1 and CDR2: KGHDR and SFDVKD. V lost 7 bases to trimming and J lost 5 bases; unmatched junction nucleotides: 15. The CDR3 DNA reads TGTGCCACCAGCTCGAGGGGACAGGCCCCTACCGACGAGCAGTACTTC. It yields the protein CATSSRGQAPTDEQYF.

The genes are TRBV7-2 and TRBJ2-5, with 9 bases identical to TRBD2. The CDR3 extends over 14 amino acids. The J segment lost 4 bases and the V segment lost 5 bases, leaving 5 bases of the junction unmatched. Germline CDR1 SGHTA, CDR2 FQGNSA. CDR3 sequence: CASSLSGRGETQYF. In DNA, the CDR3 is TGTGCCAGCAGCCTTAGCGGGAGAGGAGAGACCCAGTACTTC.